The text below deals with one T cell receptor (beta chain). Its antigen specificity is not known. No per-base quality is available; no much larger clone lies one base away. The sample is drawn from a study of blood T cell repertoires in COVID-19 (dated by TCRdb to 2018 to 2020). General notes on the study: The collaborator samples originated in the United States, Italy and Spain and spanned the acute and convalescent phases of COVID-19. The prospective study material was composed of cDNA or gDNA derived from T cells, B-cell-depleted T cells, or PBMCs. The dataset comprised deeply sampled blood TCRbeta repertoires from subjects exposed to, actively infected with, or recovered from COVID-19. A freely available public database, intended as a resource for researchers studying the immune response to SARS-CoV-2, is where the repertoires were released. The samples were drawn from two sources: the first 160 participants of the ongoing ImmuneRACE study, and fewer than 1,500 subjects contributed by 6 global collaborators. A de-identified subject ID, COVID-19 status, age in years and sex were almost always included in the sample metadata. Where available, HLA class I and class II types were obtained from metadata supplied by the sample provider rather than from assay-based typing.

The study at large found these results: How much clinical and demographic metadata was included differed by source and by participant, and the metadata was provided uncurated.

TCRbeta CDR3 regions were amplified from genomic DNA using the immunoSEQ Assay, a bias-controlled multiplex PCR. Regarding the original processing steps: The number of nucleated cells in each sample was estimated from the amplification of reference gene primers within the assay. To quantify the absolute abundance of each unique TCRbeta CDR3 rearrangement, sequence reads were collapsed and filtered. For each sample, productive Simpson clonality was calculated as the square root of Simpson's diversity index across productive rearrangements. In its TCRdb copy, this immuneACCESS table keeps in-frame sequences only and misses some clones. Where compared with another copy, unresolved V genes explain less than half of these, and the others have no known cause. The V and J calls and clone size were taken over from that table, and D and trimming were inferred from the DNA. This sample comprises approximately 88,000 clones, 80% of them detected only once. Over 15% of the sample belongs to the ten largest clones.

The germline V gene gives CDR1 as MNHEY and CDR2 as SVGAGI. The CDR3 runs 16 amino acids, cysteine and phenylalanine included. Only the CDR3 portion is preserved as DNA: 48 bases, with reading frame beginning at the first base. Trimmed from V: 2 bases; trimmed from J: 1 base; junction bases lacking a gene match: 4. Collaborating institutions collected whole blood in K2EDTA tubes following their own protocols. Collaborator samples were shipped for TCRbeta analysis as frozen whole blood, isolated PBMCs, or DNA extracted from either sample type. The receptor's source is a woman aged 80 or older with acute or convalescent COVID-19. The sequence joins TRBV6-5 to TRBJ2-5; TRBD2 lines up with 10 middle nucleotides. Sequenced input: peripheral blood. The nucleotide sequence reads as follows: TGTGCCAGCAGTTACGCACTAGCGGGGACCCAAGAGACCCAGTACTTC. Its product reads: CASSYALAGTQETQYF.